The 15 T cell receptor beta chains in this list originate from one sample, sequenced in a study of shared clonotypes between healthy human individuals. The method was immunoSEQ multiplex PCR; TCRdb's version includes in-frame clones alone and lacks a portion of them. Of roughly 2,500,000 clones listed, roughly 93% are singletons. Sequences were obtained from naive CD4+ T cells from PBMCs. The subset denotes: CD45RA+ positively selected. The receptors shown here come from a man younger than 35 in good health. Some clones in this sample may be carry-over from other donors' samples.

This chain joins TRBV6-5 and TRBJ2-5, with D tentatively TRBD1 (5 bases). The DNA matches TRBJ2-7 better at its end, which makes the J call doubtful. This CDR3 has 12 amino acids. Germline V lookup: CDR1 MNHEY, CDR2 SVGAGI. The CDR3 DNA reads TGTGCCAGCAGTCTGCAGGGTTACGAGCAGTACTTC. This translates into CASSLQGYEQYF.

The rearrangement joins TRBV29-1 to TRBJ1-3; D gene ambiguous. The CDR3 runs to 12 residues. The germline V gene encodes CDR1 SQVTM and CDR2 ANQGSEA. Trimming shortened V by 5 bases and J by 9 bases, and 14 bases separated the two germline ends. The CDR3 reads CSVTQTEGTIYF. The CDR3 region has the DNA TGCAGCGTTACCCAGACTGAGGGCACCATATATTTT.

The DNA for the CDR3 is TGTGCCAGCAGCTTCCGCGGACCTTCCTACGAGCAGTACTTC. This translates into CASSFRGPSYEQYF. The chain couples TRBV5-4 to TRBJ2-7; D unresolved. This CDR3 region has 14 residues. V was shortened by 2 bases and J by 1 base, with 10 bases between the two germline ends. Germline V gene lookup returns CDR1 SGHNT and CDR2 YYREEE (reference sequence).

The table lists this clone with a few counts. Other DNA sequences in the sample encode the same CDR3. The rearrangement joins TRBV5-1 to TRBJ1-3; no clear D. Germline V gene data show CDR1 as SGHRS and CDR2 as YFSETQ. The V and J ends lost 0 bases and 4 bases respectively, with 11 bases between them. CDR3 length: 15 residues. The CDR3 nucleotides are TGCGCCAGCAGCTTGGAGGCCGCGGCAGGAAACACCATATATTTT. It specifies CASSLEAAAGNTIYF. Supplemented by reference TRBV5-1 and TRBJ1-3, the full variable domain reads KAGVTQTPRYLIKTRGQQVTLSCSPISGHRSVSWYQQTPGQGLQFLFEYFSETQRNKGNFPGRFSGRQFSNSRSEMNVSTLELGDSALYLCASSLEAAAGNTIYFGEGSWLTVV.

Concerning this clone itself: Other nucleotide sequences from this sample produce the same CDR3. V gene TRBV7-3 combines with J gene TRBJ2-1, with D hard to call. The CDR3 extends over 14 amino acids. The germline V gene has CDR1 SGHTA and CDR2 FQGTGA. The ends were cut back, 5 bases at V and 2 bases at J, with 10 bases in the middle. CDR3 region: CASSPGQAYNEQFF. CDR3 nucleotides: TGTGCCAGCAGCCCCGGTCAGGCCTACAATGAGCAGTTCTTC.

As DNA, the CDR3 is TGTGCCAGCAGTACCCGTTTCCGGAGTCCCTTTGCAGCTTTCTTT. As protein: CASSTRFRSPFAAFF. The chain recombines TRBV28 with TRBJ1-1; D uncertain. The V gene's germline CDR1 is MDHEN and CDR2 SYDVKM. The CDR3 runs 15 residues. V lost 5 bases and J lost 10, with 23 bases in between.

The chain joins TRBV6-5 to TRBJ2-7, with D tentatively TRBD2 (6 bases). Germline loops: CDR1 MNHEY, CDR2 SVGAGI. Deletions cut 6 bases from V and 7 bases from J, with 22 bases between. The CDR3 loop spans 15 amino acids. DNA for the CDR3: TGTGCCAGCAGCCCGGCGGGACGGTCCTCACGGGAGCAGTACTTC. It is translated as CASSPAGRSSREQYF.

About this clone itself: Distinct nucleotide sequences in the sample also encode this CDR3. The rearrangement uses TRBV2 and TRBJ1-1; D remains ambiguous. Germline loops: CDR1 SNHLY, CDR2 FYNNEI. The length of the CDR3 is 11 residues. The germline V and J ends were trimmed by 7 bases and 2 bases, with 5 bases remaining between them. Here the CDR3 reads CASTLNTEAFF. As DNA, the CDR3 is TGTGCCAGCACCTTAAACACTGAAGCTTTCTTT.

As for this clone: The sample contains more than one DNA sequence encoding this CDR3. CDR3 protein: CASSLDSYSYEQYF. The CDR3 nucleotides are TGTGCCAGCAGCTTGGACAGTTACTCCTACGAGCAGTACTTC. The chain has TRBV7-9 and TRBJ2-7; D may be TRBD1 (6 bases). V was clipped by 3 bases and J by 0 bases, with 9 bases between them. In germline, CDR1 is SEHNR, CDR2 FQNEAQ (reference sequence). The CDR3 runs 14 residues. Filled out from reference TRBV7-9 and TRBJ2-7, the complete variable domain reads DTGVSQNPRHKITKRGQNVTFRCDPISEHNRLYWYRQTLGQGPEFLTYFQNEAQLEKSRLLSDRFSAERPKGSFSTLEIQRTEQGDSAMYLCASSLDSYSYEQYFGPGTRLTVT.

The chain joins TRBV10-3 to TRBJ2-2, with a possible D match to TRBD1 (6 bases). This CDR3 has 15 residues. Germline V gene data show CDR1 as ENHRY and CDR2 as SYGVKD. V gave up 4 bases and J gave up 5 bases, with 14 bases separating them. The CDR3 DNA is TGTGCCATCAGTGGGGCCAGGGGATGGACCGGGGAGCTGTTTTTT. Translated, it gives CAISGARGWTGELFF.

The V gene is TRBV18, the J gene TRBJ2-1; weak D call: TRBD1 (5 bases). Germline CDR1 reads KGHSH; CDR2 reads LQKENI. V shed 2 bases and J shed 4 bases, with 12 bases lying between them. The CDR3 runs 15 residues. CDR3 in DNA: TGTGCCAGCTCACCAACCACAGGAATATACAATGAGCAGTTCTTC. It is translated as CASSPTTGIYNEQFF. The full variable domain, with the rest looked up from reference TRBV18 and TRBJ2-1, is NAGVMQNPRHLVRRRGQEARLRCSPMKGHSHVYWYRQLPEEGLKFMVYLQKENIIDESGMPKERFSAEFPKEGPSILRIQQVVRGDSAAYFCASSPTTGIYNEQFFGPGTRLTVL.

The V and J genes are TRBV6-5 and TRBJ1-2; D call uncertain. Trimming took off 1 base at V and 8 bases at J, with 17 bases between the two ends. Germline lookup yields CDR1 MNHEY and CDR2 SVGAGI. The CDR3 is 15 residues long. The CDR3, as DNA: TGTGCCAGCAGTTACTGGGCCCACAAACGGTGGGGCTACACCTTC. It specifies CASSYWAHKRWGYTF.

This chain connects TRBV5-4 to TRBJ2-1; the D gene is possibly TRBD2 (7 bases). CDR3 size: 13 residues. Germline CDR1 reads SGHNT; CDR2 reads YYREEE (reference sequence). Trimming pared 5 bases from V and 9 bases from J, leaving 15 bases between. The chain's CDR3 is CASSILGGGEQFF. CDR3 in DNA: TGTGCCAGCAGTATCCTAGGGGGGGGTGAGCAGTTCTTC.

The rearrangement uses TRBV9 and TRBJ1-1; D is undetermined. This CDR3 spans 15 amino acids. Between the trimmed V and J ends, which lost 4 bases and 3 bases, there was a span of 16 bases. The V gene's germline CDR1 is SGDLS and CDR2 YYNGEE. The CDR3 sequence is CASSPRPGVYTEAFF. CDR3 nucleotides: TGTGCCAGCAGCCCCAGACCTGGGGTGTACACTGAAGCTTTCTTT. Complete variable domain (other parts from reference TRBV9 and TRBJ1-1): DSGVTQTPKHLITATGQRVTLRCSPRSGDLSVYWYQQSLDQGLQFLIQYYNGEERAKGNILERFSAQQFPDLHSELNLSSLELGDSALYFCASSPRPGVYTEAFFGQGTRLTVV.

This chain uses TRBV27 with TRBJ2-2; maybe TRBD2 (6 bases). Germline lookup yields CDR1 MNHEY and CDR2 SMNVEV (reference sequence). This CDR3 is built from 16 residues. Trimming removed 7 bases at V and 7 bases at J, with 22 bases between. CDR3 DNA sequence: TGTGCCAGCAACGTTCGGACTACCCGTCGCGGCGGGGAGCTGTTTTTT. The encoded protein is CASNVRTTRRGGELFF.